These 2 T cell receptor beta chains were sequenced from one sample in a study of cytomegalovirus exposure and HLA in healthy donors. Use of 60 Vbeta and 13 Jbeta primers characterized the PCR. Data came from immunoSEQ multiplex PCR; TCRdb stores just in-frame clones and leaves some out. The sample holds some 200,000 clones. The specimen was PBMCs. The receptors here all came from a woman between 18 and 30 years old in good health and CMV-seropositive.

The V gene is TRBV2, the J gene TRBJ1-2, with D possibly matching TRBD1 (6 bases). Germline V gene sequence: CDR1 SNHLY, CDR2 FYNNEI. V was clipped by 8 bases and J by 1 base, with 11 bases between them. The CDR3 loop spans 13 amino acids. Written as DNA, the CDR3 is TGTGCCAGCCATGACAGGATTAACTATGGCTACACCTTC. Residues: CASHDRINYGYTF.

The gene calls are TRBV6-5 and TRBJ1-2, with D unresolved. CDR1 is MNHEY, CDR2 SVGAGI, per germline. V lost 0 bases to trimming and J lost 7 bases, with 6 bases between them. This CDR3 is 12 amino acids long. In DNA, the CDR3 is TGTGCCAGCAGTTACTCGGGCACTGGCTACACCTTC. It translates to CASSYSGTGYTF.